These 22 T cell receptor beta chains originate from one sample sequenced in a study of graft-versus-host responses after intestinal transplantation (dated by TCRdb to 2020 to 2023). These TCRs are of unknown antigen specificity. Libraries were made using the immunoSEQ multiplex PCR assay. Held by TCRdb, this immuneACCESS table contains in-frame sequences only and omits some clones. Under half of the omission traces to an unresolved V gene where checked; the cause of the rest is unknown. The sample table holds around 88,000 clones, of which 75% to 95% were seen once. Of the sample, about 7.3% is held by the ten largest clones. What the time point label conveys for this sample: cells obtained before transplantation from donor or recipient. Here the sequenced sample was unstimulated CD8+ T cells sorted from spleen or lymph node cells, taken before transplant. These receptors were obtained from a human donor who was the organ donor for an intestinal transplant.

The chain employs TRBV9 and TRBJ1-2; tentatively, D is TRBD1 (5 bases). This CDR3 contains 16 residues. Germline CDR1 and CDR2: SGDLS and YYNGEE. Trimming removed 0 bases at V and 4 bases at J, with 16 bases between. The chain's CDR3 is CASSVATWWGFYGYTF. The CDR3 DNA reads as TGTGCCAGCAGCGTAGCTACCTGGTGGGGGTTCTATGGCTACACCTTC.

The rearrangement uses TRBV6-5 and TRBJ1-1; no firm D call. Germline V gives CDR1 MNHEY, CDR2 SVGAGI. V lost 8 bases, J lost 6 bases, and 19 bases lay in between. The CDR3 contains 14 residues. The CDR3 here is CASCQGSQRAEAFF. For the CDR3, the DNA is TGTGCCAGCTGCCAAGGGTCACAGAGGGCTGAAGCTTTCTTT.

The chain has TRBV27 and TRBJ1-1; unclear D gene. The V end was cut by 5 bases, the J end by 1 base, with 11 bases between. CDR3 length equals 14 residues. Germline assignment: CDR1 MNHEY and CDR2 SMNVEV (reference sequence). The CDR3 DNA is TGTGCCAGCAGTGGACGGGGAGGGAACACTGAAGCTTTCTTT. Protein: CASSGRGGNTEAFF.

This sequence joins TRBV6-5 and TRBJ2-7; 7 bases are shared with TRBD1. CDR1 is MNHEY, CDR2 SVGAGI, per germline. The CDR3 sequence is 12 residues long. V gave up 10 bases and J gave up 3 bases; unmatched junction bases: 6. CDR3 nucleotides: TGTGCCATCGGAGACAGGGACTACGAGCAGTACTTC. Translating gives CAIGDRDYEQYF.

The chain joins TRBV7-9 to TRBJ1-1, with no clear D. The V gene's germline CDR1 is SEHNR and CDR2 FQNEAQ (reference sequence). V was shortened by 0 bases and J by 8 bases, with 7 bases between the two germline ends. This CDR3 contains 12 residues. This chain's CDR3 is CASSLAKGEAFF. The CDR3 nucleotides are TGTGCCAGCAGCTTAGCAAAGGGCGAAGCTTTCTTT.

The V and J genes are TRBV5-4 and TRBJ2-7, with TRBD2 identical over 15 bases. The CDR3 is 18 amino acids. With 2 bases clipped from V and 6 bases from J, the junction kept 12 bases outside the gene matches. Germline V lookup: CDR1 SGHNT, CDR2 YYREEE (reference sequence). The CDR3 DNA reads TGTGCCAGCAGCTTCGGACTAGCGGGGGGGCGAAGGAGTGGCGAGCAGTACTTC. Protein: CASSFGLAGGRRSGEQYF.

V is TRBV2 and J is TRBJ1-2; possible D gene TRBD1, 6 bases. CDR3 size: 11 residues. Germline loops: CDR1 SNHLY, CDR2 FYNNEI. V lost 3 bases and J lost 8, with 7 bases in between. CDR3 bases: TGTGCCAGCAGTGAGGGGGCGGGCTACACCTTC. Its protein product is CASSEGAGYTF.

This chain joins TRBV30 and TRBJ1-1; D is undetermined. The CDR3 runs 14 residues. The V end lost 0 bases, the J end lost 2 bases, and 10 bases lay between the germline ends. Germline assignment: CDR1 GTSNPN and CDR2 SVGIG (reference sequence). Written as DNA, the CDR3 is TGTGCCTGGAGTGTACAGACAACTAACACTGAAGCTTTCTTT. Translation gives CAWSVQTTNTEAFF.

This chain links TRBV5-8 with TRBJ2-1; maybe TRBD2 (6 bases). CDR3 size: 13 residues. V dropped 1 base and J dropped 8 bases, with 10 bases sitting between them. Per the germline V gene, CDR1 is SGHTS and CDR2 is YDEGEE. This chain's CDR3 is CASSLRLDDEQFF. CDR3 coding DNA: TGTGCCAGCAGCTTGCGACTAGACGATGAGCAGTTCTTC.

The rearrangement uses TRBV7-6 and TRBJ2-1, with TRBD2 identical over 7 bases. Trimming at V came to 2 bases and at J to 5 bases, leaving 12 bases not matched to a gene. CDR3 size: 17 residues. Germline loops: CDR1 SGHVS, CDR2 FNYEAQ. The chain's CDR3 is CASSLSGVPSGHNEQFF. The CDR3 nucleotides read TGTGCCAGCAGCTTAAGTGGGGTCCCTAGCGGACACAATGAGCAGTTCTTC. The variable domain in full, completed from reference TRBV7-6 and TRBJ2-1, reads GAGVSQSPRYKVTKRGQDVALRCDPISGHVSLYWYRQALGQGPEFLTYFNYEAQQDKSGLPNDRFSAERPEGSISTLTIQRTEQRDSAMYRCASSLSGVPSGHNEQFFGPGTRLTVL.

The chain is built from TRBV6-5 and TRBJ1-1; TRBD1 aligns across 8 bases. From germline, CDR1 is MNHEY and CDR2 SVGAGI. The CDR3 totals 13 residues. Trimming at V came to 6 bases and at J to 5 bases, leaving 5 bases not matched to a gene. The CDR3 protein is CASSRQGWTEAFF. CDR3 sequence (DNA): TGTGCCAGCAGCAGACAGGGGTGGACTGAAGCTTTCTTT.

This sequence joins TRBV27 and TRBJ2-4; a possible D gene is TRBD1 (5 bases). Germline lookup yields CDR1 MNHEY and CDR2 SMNVEV (reference sequence). CDR3 length: 18 residues. Trimming left V 2 bases short and J 0 bases short, with 17 bases between. For the CDR3, the DNA is TGTGCCAGCAGTTTAATATACAGGACCAAAAAAGCCAAAAACATTCAGTACTTC. Its translation is CASSLIYRTKKAKNIQYF.

The chain recombines TRBV2 with TRBJ1-1, with D hard to call. With 3 bases removed from V and 11 bases from J, the gap between germline ends came to 13 bases. The CDR3 is made up of 12 amino acids. Germline loops: CDR1 SNHLY, CDR2 FYNNEI. CDR3 residues: CASSDPGEFAFF. Here the CDR3 DNA reads TGTGCCAGCAGTGACCCCGGGGAGTTTGCTTTCTTT. Full variable domain (missing parts from reference TRBV2 and TRBJ1-1): EPEVTQTPSHQVTQMGQEVILRCVPISNHLYFYWYRQILGQKVEFLVSFYNNEISEKSEIFDDQFSVERPDGSNFTLKIRSTKLEDSAMYFCASSDPGEFAFFGQGTRLTVV.

The chain joins TRBV7-3 to TRBJ2-3; D may correspond to TRBD1 or TRBD2 (5 bases each). Between the trimmed V and J ends, which lost 3 bases and 4 bases, there was a span of 8 bases. CDR1 is SGHTA and CDR2 is FQGTGA in the germline V gene. There are 13 residues in the CDR3. The CDR3 spells CASSLVGADTQYF. CDR3 bases: TGTGCCAGCAGCTTGGTGGGGGCAGATACGCAGTATTTT.

The chain carries TRBV7-7 and TRBJ2-2; D is perhaps TRBD1 (5 bases). V was clipped by 8 bases and J by 6 bases, with 13 bases between them. Germline V gene sequence: CDR1 SSHAT, CDR2 FNYEAQ (reference sequence). The CDR3 contains 13 residues. The CDR3 DNA reads as TGTGCCAGCGCCGCGCAGGGCCCCGGGGAGCTGTTTTTT. This codes for CASAAQGPGELFF.

The CDR3 spells CASSYGPGKYEQYF. CDR3 in DNA: TGTGCCAGCAGTTATGGGCCCGGGAAATACGAGCAGTACTTC. The V gene is TRBV2, the J gene TRBJ2-7; tentatively, D is TRBD2 (5 bases). The CDR3 runs 14 residues. Trimming stripped 5 bases from V and 4 bases from J, with 15 bases between. CDR1 is SNHLY and CDR2 is FYNNEI in the germline V gene.

The table lists this clone with a count of one. This sequence joins TRBV14 and TRBJ1-1; D is undetermined. Between the trimmed V and J ends, which lost 4 bases and 0 bases, there was a span of 9 bases. The length of the CDR3 is 14 residues. Per the germline V gene, CDR1 is SGHDN and CDR2 is FVKESK. The CDR3 DNA reads TGTGCCAGCAGCCCCCGGCTTGTGAACACTGAAGCTTTCTTT. Protein product: CASSPRLVNTEAFF.

Here the CDR3 reads CASSSGTALNEKLFF. The CDR3 DNA reads as TGTGCCAGTAGTTCCGGGACAGCCCTAAATGAAAAACTGTTTTTT. The rearrangement links TRBV19 to TRBJ1-4; TRBD1 matches 7 bases. This CDR3 region has 15 residues. The junction had 8 bases not matched to a gene; V was cut back by 5 bases and J by 5 bases. Germline V CDR1 and CDR2: LNHDA, SQIVND (reference sequence).

The CDR3 sequence is CASSLGAGGYEQYF. DNA of the CDR3: TGTGCCAGCAGTTTAGGAGCGGGAGGGTACGAGCAGTACTTC. The chain is built from TRBV27 and TRBJ2-7; 10 bases are shared with TRBD2. With V trimmed by 2 bases and J by 4 bases, 2 bases remained unmatched. This CDR3 has 14 residues. Germline V gene lookup returns CDR1 MNHEY and CDR2 SMNVEV (reference sequence).

The rearrangement links TRBV7-9 to TRBJ2-7; a possible D gene is TRBD2 (6 bases). Germline values: CDR1 SEHNR, CDR2 FQNEAQ (reference sequence). V was shortened by 5 bases and J by 7 bases, with 18 bases between the two germline ends. The CDR3 covers 14 residues. In DNA form, the CDR3 reads TGTGCCAGCAGCATACCGGGAGTACCAGGGGAGCAGTACTTC. Translation gives CASSIPGVPGEQYF.

The J gene is TRBJ2-1, the V gene TRBV29-1; D not resolved. Germline V lookup: CDR1 SQVTM, CDR2 ANQGSEA. The CDR3 sequence is 11 residues long. The ends were cut back, 3 bases at V and 8 bases at J, with 8 bases in the middle. The CDR3 is CSVDPPHEQFF. CDR3 nucleotide sequence: TGCAGCGTTGACCCCCCCCATGAGCAGTTCTTC.

V and J are TRBV15 and TRBJ2-3; the match to TRBD2 covers 7 bases. Germline loops: CDR1 LNHNV, CDR2 YYDKDF (reference sequence). CDR3 length equals 15 residues. V was clipped by 5 bases and J by 4 bases; unmatched bases: 9. The CDR3 DNA reads as TGTGCCACCAGCCCGCTAGCGGAGGCCCCAGATACGCAGTATTTT. This encodes CATSPLAEAPDTQYF. Together with reference TRBV15 and TRBJ2-3, the CDR3 gives the full variable domain: DAMVIQNPRYQVTQFGKPVTLSCSQTLNHNVMYWYQQKSSQAPKLLFHYYDKDFNNEADTPDNFQSRRPNTSFCFLDIRSPGLGDTAMYLCATSPLAEAPDTQYFGPGTRLTVL.